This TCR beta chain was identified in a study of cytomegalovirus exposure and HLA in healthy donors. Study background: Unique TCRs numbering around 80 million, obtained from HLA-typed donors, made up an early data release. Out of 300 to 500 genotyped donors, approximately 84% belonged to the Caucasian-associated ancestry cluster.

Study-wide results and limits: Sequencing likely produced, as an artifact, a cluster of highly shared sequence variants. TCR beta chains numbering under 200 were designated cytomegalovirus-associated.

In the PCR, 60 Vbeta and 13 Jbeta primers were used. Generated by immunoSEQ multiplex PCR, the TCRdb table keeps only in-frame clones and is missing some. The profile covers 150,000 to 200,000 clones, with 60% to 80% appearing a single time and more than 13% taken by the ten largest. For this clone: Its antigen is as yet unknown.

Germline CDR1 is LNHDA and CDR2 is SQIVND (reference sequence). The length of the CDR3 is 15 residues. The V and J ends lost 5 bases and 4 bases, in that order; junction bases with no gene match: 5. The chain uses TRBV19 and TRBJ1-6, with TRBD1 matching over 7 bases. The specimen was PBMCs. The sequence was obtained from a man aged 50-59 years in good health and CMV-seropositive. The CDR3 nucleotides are TGTGCCAGTAGTCCGGGGACAGTTTATAATTCACCCCTCCACTTT. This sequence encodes CASSPGTVYNSPLHF.